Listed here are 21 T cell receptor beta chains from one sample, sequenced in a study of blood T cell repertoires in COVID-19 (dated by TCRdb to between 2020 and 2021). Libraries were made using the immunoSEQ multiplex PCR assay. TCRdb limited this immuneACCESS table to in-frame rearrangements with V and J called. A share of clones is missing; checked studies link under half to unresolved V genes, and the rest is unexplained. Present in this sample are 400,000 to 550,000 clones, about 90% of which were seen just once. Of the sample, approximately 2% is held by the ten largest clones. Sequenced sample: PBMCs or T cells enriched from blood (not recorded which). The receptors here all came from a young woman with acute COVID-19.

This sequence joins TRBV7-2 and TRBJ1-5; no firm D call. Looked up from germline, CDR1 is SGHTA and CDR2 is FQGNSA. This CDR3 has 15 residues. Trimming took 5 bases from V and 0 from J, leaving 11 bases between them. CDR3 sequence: CASSPMAPSNQPQHF. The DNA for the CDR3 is TGTGCCAGCAGCCCAATGGCCCCTAGCAATCAGCCCCAGCATTTT.

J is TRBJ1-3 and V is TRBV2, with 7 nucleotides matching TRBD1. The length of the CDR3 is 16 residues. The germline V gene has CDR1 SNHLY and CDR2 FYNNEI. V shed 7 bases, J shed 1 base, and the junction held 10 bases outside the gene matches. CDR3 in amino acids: CASTLEEGASGNTIYF. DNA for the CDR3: TGTGCCAGCACCCTAGAGGAGGGGGCGTCTGGAAACACCATATATTTT.

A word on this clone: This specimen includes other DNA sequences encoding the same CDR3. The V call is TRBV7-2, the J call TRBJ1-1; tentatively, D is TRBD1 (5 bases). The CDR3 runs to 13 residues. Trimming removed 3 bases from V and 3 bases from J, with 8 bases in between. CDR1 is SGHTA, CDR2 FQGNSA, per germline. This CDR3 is CASSLQGDTEAFF. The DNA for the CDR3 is TGTGCCAGCAGCTTGCAGGGTGACACTGAAGCTTTCTTT.

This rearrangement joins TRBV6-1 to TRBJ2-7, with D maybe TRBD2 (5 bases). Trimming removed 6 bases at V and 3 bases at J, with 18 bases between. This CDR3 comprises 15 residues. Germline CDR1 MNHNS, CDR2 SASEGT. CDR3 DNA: TGTGCCAGCAGCGCCCCTCCATCCCGGGGCTACGAGCAGTACTTC. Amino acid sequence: CASSAPPSRGYEQYF.

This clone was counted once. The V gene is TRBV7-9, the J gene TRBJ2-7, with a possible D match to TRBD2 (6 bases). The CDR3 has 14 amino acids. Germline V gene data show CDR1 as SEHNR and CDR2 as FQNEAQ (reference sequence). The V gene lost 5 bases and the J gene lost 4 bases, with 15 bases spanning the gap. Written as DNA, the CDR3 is TGTGCCAGCAGCCTAAGGACTACTAGTTACGAGCAGTACTTC. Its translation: CASSLRTTSYEQYF.

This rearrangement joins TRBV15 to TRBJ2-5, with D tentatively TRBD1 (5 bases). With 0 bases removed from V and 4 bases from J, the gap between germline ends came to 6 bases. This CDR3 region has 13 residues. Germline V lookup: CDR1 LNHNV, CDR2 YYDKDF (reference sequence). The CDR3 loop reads CATSRDTGETQYF. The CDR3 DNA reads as TGTGCCACCAGCAGAGATACAGGAGAGACCCAGTACTTC.

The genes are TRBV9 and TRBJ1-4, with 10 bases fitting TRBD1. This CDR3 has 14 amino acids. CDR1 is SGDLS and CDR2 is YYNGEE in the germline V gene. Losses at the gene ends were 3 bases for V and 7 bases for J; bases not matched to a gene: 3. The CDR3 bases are TGTGCCAGCAGCGGACAGGGGGCAGGTGAAAAACTGTTTTTT. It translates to CASSGQGAGEKLFF.

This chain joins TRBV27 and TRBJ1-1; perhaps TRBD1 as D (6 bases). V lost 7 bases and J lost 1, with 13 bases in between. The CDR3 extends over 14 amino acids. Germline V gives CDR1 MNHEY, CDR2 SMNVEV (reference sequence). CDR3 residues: CASTFLQGNTEAFF. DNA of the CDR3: TGTGCCAGCACCTTCTTACAGGGGAACACTGAAGCTTTCTTT.

The CDR3 nucleotides are TGTGCCAGCAGCCCTAAGAACGAGCAGTACTTC. As protein: CASSPKNEQYF. The chain joins TRBV14 to TRBJ2-7; D is undetermined. The germline V gene encodes CDR1 SGHDN and CDR2 FVKESK. V shed 4 bases and J shed 5 bases, with 6 bases lying between them. The CDR3 sequence is 11 residues long.

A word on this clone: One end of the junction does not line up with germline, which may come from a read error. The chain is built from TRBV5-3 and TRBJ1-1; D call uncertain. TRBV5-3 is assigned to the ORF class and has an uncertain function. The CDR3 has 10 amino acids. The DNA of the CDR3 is TGTGCCAGAAGCTTTACCCACGGGTTTTTT. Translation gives CARSFTHGFF.

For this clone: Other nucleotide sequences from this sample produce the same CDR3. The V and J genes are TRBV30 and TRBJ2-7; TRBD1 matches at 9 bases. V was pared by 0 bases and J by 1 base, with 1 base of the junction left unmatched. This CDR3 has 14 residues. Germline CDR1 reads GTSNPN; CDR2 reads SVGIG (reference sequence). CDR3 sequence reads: CAWSVGQGSYEQYF. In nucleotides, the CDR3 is TGTGCCTGGAGTGTTGGACAGGGGTCCTACGAGCAGTACTTC. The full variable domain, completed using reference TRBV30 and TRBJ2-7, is SQTIHQWPATLVQPVGSPLSLECTVEGTSNPNLYWYRQAAGRGLQLLFYSVGIGQISSEVPQNLSASRPQDRQFILSSKKLLLSDSGFYLCAWSVGQGSYEQYFGPGTRLTVT.

The CDR3 DNA reads as TGTGCCAGCAGCCAAGATCTGGGAGGGACTGAAGCTTTCTTT. Protein sequence: CASSQDLGGTEAFF. The rearrangement joins TRBV3-1 (or the pseudogene TRBV3-2) to TRBJ1-1, with D uncertain. The CDR3 consists of 14 residues. Trimming removed 0 bases from V and 5 bases from J, with 10 bases in between. Germline V gene sequence: CDR1 LGHDT, CDR2 YNNKEL (reference sequence).

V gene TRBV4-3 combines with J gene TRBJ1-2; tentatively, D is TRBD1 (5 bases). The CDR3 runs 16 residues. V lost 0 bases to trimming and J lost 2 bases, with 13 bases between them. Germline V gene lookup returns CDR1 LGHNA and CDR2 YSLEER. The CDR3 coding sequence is TGCGCCAGCAGCCAAGATCGCGGGACGAGGAACTATGGCTACACCTTC. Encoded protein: CASSQDRGTRNYGYTF.

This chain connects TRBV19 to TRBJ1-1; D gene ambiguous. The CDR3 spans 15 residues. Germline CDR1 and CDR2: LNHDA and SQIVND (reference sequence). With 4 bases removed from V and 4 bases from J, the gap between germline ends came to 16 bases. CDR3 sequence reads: CASSSVGELGTEAFF. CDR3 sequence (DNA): TGTGCCAGTAGTAGCGTCGGGGAATTAGGCACTGAAGCTTTCTTT.

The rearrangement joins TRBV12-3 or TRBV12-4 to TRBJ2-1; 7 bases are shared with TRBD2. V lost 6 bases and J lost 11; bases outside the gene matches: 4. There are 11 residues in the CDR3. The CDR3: CASSPSGKQFF. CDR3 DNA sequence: TGTGCCAGCAGCCCAAGCGGGAAGCAGTTCTTC.

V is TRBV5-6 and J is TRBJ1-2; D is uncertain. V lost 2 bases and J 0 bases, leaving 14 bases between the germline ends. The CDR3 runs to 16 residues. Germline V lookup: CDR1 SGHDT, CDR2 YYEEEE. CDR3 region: CASSFSTQVANYGYTF. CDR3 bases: TGTGCCAGCAGCTTTTCCACGCAGGTAGCTAACTATGGCTACACCTTC.

CDR3 sequence reads: CASSVLEDNEQFF. The CDR3 DNA follows: TGTGCCAGCAGTGTCCTAGAGGACAATGAGCAGTTCTTC. V and J are TRBV2 and TRBJ2-1; D unresolved. The length of the CDR3 is 13 residues. The V gene's germline CDR1 is SNHLY and CDR2 FYNNEI. Trimming removed 4 bases from V and 5 bases from J, with 9 bases in between. Using reference TRBV2 and TRBJ2-1 for the parts outside the CDR3, the full variable domain is EPEVTQTPSHQVTQMGQEVILRCVPISNHLYFYWYRQILGQKVEFLVSFYNNEISEKSEIFDDQFSVERPDGSNFTLKIRSTKLEDSAMYFCASSVLEDNEQFFGPGTRLTVL.

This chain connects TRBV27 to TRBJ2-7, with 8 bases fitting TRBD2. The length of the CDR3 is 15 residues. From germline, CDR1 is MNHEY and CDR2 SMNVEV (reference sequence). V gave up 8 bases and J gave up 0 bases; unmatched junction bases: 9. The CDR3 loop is CASPPGGAISYEQYF. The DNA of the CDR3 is TGTGCCAGCCCCCCGGGGGGGGCGATCTCCTACGAGCAGTACTTC.

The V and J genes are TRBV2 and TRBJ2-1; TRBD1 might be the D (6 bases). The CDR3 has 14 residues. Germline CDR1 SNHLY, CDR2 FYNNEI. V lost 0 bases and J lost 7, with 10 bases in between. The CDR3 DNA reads TGTGCCAGCAGTGAAGCAAGGGGGAGTAATGAGCAGTTCTTC. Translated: CASSEARGSNEQFF.

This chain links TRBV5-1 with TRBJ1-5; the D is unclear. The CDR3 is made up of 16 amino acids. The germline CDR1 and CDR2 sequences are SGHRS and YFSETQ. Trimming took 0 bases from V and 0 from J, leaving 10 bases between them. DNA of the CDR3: TGCGCCAGCAGCTTGGGCCACACAGATAGCAATCAGCCCCAGCATTTT. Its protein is CASSLGHTDSNQPQHF.

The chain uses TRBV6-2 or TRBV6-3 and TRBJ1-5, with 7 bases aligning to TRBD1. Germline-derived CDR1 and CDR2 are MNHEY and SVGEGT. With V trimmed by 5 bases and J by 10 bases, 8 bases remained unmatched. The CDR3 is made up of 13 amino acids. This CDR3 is CASSTGRGNPQHF. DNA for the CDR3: TGTGCCAGCAGTACCGGCAGGGGGAATCCCCAGCATTTT.